This TCR beta chain was recorded in a study of OX40 agonist ivuxolimab in advanced cancers. Study summary: From 23 to 79 years was the age range, with a mean of approximately 58 years, and about 83% were male. Partial responses, seen in three patients, involved one hepatocellular carcinoma and two cutaneous melanomas.

This clone has a single count. Its antigen is not identified. Here immunoSEQ multiplex PCR was the method, and the copy in TCRdb shows in-frame clones only, minus some. Of roughly 80,000 clones listed, 65% to 90% were seen once; the top ten hold 1.5% to 2%. Blood specimens came from baseline, cycle 4 day 1, and cycle 7 day 1. The CDR3 is 15 amino acids. The germline CDR1 and CDR2 sequences are ENHRY and SYGVKD. The ends were cut back, 2 bases at V and 7 bases at J, with 14 bases in the middle. Study-wide results and limits: More expanded clones were seen, on average, in CD8+ T cells than in CD4+.

The chain uses TRBV10-3 and TRBJ1-4; D call uncertain. The source material was CD4+ or CD8+ T cells sorted from blood, sampled in a trial of the OX40 agonist ivuxolimab. The TCR originated in an adult with an advanced solid tumor such as melanoma, head and neck, liver or kidney cancer. The CDR3 sequence: CAISEGRVEGEKLFF. In nucleotides, the CDR3 is TGTGCCATCAGTGAGGGGAGGGTCGAGGGTGAAAAACTGTTTTTT.